Listed here are 25 T cell receptor beta chains from one sample, sequenced in a study of blood T cell repertoires in COVID-19. Clones were sequenced by immunoSEQ multiplex PCR, and TCRdb holds only the in-frame ones, with some missing. The table lists around 260,000 clones, roughly four fifths of them singletons. The sample was peripheral blood. These receptors came from a person in their 70s with COVID-19, enrolled during active disease.

In this sample, this clone turned up once. The chain has TRBV10-3 and TRBJ2-2; 12 bases line up with TRBD2. Germline V gene lookup returns CDR1 ENHRY and CDR2 SYGVKD. V shed 4 bases and J 0 bases; nucleotides not matched to a gene: 3. The CDR3 sequence is 17 residues long. The CDR3 is CAISGTSGGPNTGELFF. The CDR3 DNA reads TGTGCCATCAGTGGCACTAGCGGGGGGCCGAACACCGGGGAGCTGTTTTTT.

This clone was recorded only once. This chain joins TRBV6-2 or TRBV6-3 and TRBJ1-6; D uncertain. V lost 6 bases to trimming and J lost 6 bases, with 12 bases between them. Germline V gene data show CDR1 as MNHEY and CDR2 as SVGEGT. CDR3 length: 14 amino acids. This chain's CDR3 is CASSPQATNSPLHF. The CDR3 region has the DNA TGTGCCAGCAGCCCCCAGGCTACTAATTCACCCCTCCACTTT.

In its sample, this clone was seen a few times. The gene calls are TRBV5-6 and TRBJ2-7, with 8 bases identical to TRBD1. Germline lookup yields CDR1 SGHDT and CDR2 YYEEEE. The CDR3 loop spans 14 amino acids. The J segment lost 0 bases and the V segment lost 4 bases, leaving 3 bases of the junction unmatched. The CDR3 loop reads CASSRQGSSYEQYF. The CDR3 nucleotides read TGTGCCAGCAGCCGACAGGGGAGCTCCTACGAGCAGTACTTC.

V and J are TRBV4-1 and TRBJ2-5; 12 nucleotides align to TRBD2. V dropped 3 bases and J dropped 5; count of bases not matched to a gene: 7. The CDR3 sequence is 16 residues long. CDR1 and CDR2 (germline): MGHRA, YSYEKL. The CDR3 region is CASSQASGGAQETQYF. The CDR3 coding sequence is TGCGCCAGCAGCCAGGCTAGCGGGGGGGCCCAGGAGACCCAGTACTTC.

This chain uses TRBV18 with TRBJ1-3; no firm D call. Trimming removed 2 bases from V and 0 bases from J, with 5 bases in between. The germline V gene has CDR1 KGHSH and CDR2 LQKENI. The CDR3 runs 14 residues. The CDR3 DNA reads TGTGCCAGCTCACCAATAGACTCTGGAAACACCATATATTTT. It is translated as CASSPIDSGNTIYF.

V usage is TRBV5-6 and J usage is TRBJ2-3, with TRBD2 as a possible D gene (7 bases). Trimming cost V 4 bases and J 11 bases, with 29 bases left between them. CDR3 length: 17 amino acids. Germline assignment: CDR1 SGHDT and CDR2 YYEEEE. The CDR3 reads CASSPLGGGPSRWGQYF. The CDR3 DNA sequence: TGTGCCAGCAGCCCCCTGGGAGGGGGGCCCTCCCGGTGGGGGCAGTATTTT. Looking up the rest from reference TRBV5-6 and TRBJ2-3 gives the full variable domain: DAGVTQSPTHLIKTRGQQVTLRCSPKSGHDTVSWYQQALGQGPQFIFQYYEEEERQRGNFPDRFSGHQFPNYSSELNVNALLLGDSALYLCASSPLGGGPSRWGQYFGPGTRLTVL.

The chain combines TRBV4-3 with TRBJ1-6; D gene uncertain. The CDR3 loop spans 12 amino acids. Trimming removed 1 base at V and 9 bases at J, with 4 bases between. Germline loops: CDR1 LGHNA, CDR2 YSLEER. The CDR3 nucleotides read TGCGCCAGCAGCCAAGCGTTTTCACCCCTCCACTTT. Translated: CASSQAFSPLHF.

The rearrangement links TRBV4-3 to TRBJ2-2; tentatively, D is TRBD1 (5 bases). V lost 1 base and J lost 7, with 13 bases in between. The germline V gene encodes CDR1 LGHNA and CDR2 YSLEER. This CDR3 has 15 amino acids. The chain's CDR3 is CASSQGQITRGELFF. The CDR3 DNA reads as TGCGCCAGCAGCCAAGGACAGATAACTCGCGGGGAGCTGTTTTTT.

This rearrangement joins TRBV3-1 (or the pseudogene TRBV3-2) to TRBJ2-7, with D possibly TRBD1 on 6 matching bases. The ends were cut back, 4 bases at V and 3 bases at J, with 16 bases in the middle. Per the germline V gene, CDR1 is LGHDT and CDR2 is YNNKEL (reference sequence). This CDR3 region has 15 residues. The CDR3 sequence: CASSLAGTSGYEQYF. The CDR3 nucleotides read TGTGCCAGCAGCCTAGCCGGGACATCAGGCTACGAGCAGTACTTC.

The chain joins TRBV18 to TRBJ2-7; TRBD2 aligns across 10 bases. The CDR3 spans 16 residues. Germline values: CDR1 KGHSH, CDR2 LQKENI. J lost 1 base, V lost 1 base, and 4 bases had no gene match. CDR3: CASSPLGTSVSYEQYF. The DNA of the CDR3 is TGTGCCAGCTCACCACTTGGGACTAGCGTTTCCTACGAGCAGTACTTC.

The chain links TRBV19 to TRBJ2-3, with 7 bases aligning to TRBD1. The CDR3 has 14 residues. Germline CDR1 LNHDA, CDR2 SQIVND (reference sequence). Trimming cost V 6 bases and J 0 bases; bases outside gene matches: 3. DNA for the CDR3: TGTGCCAGTAGCCAACAGGGGAGCACAGATACGCAGTATTTT. Residues: CASSQQGSTDTQYF. The full variable domain, rest sourced from reference TRBV19 and TRBJ2-3, is DGGITQSPKYLFRKEGQNVTLSCEQNLNHDAMYWYRQDPGQGLRLIYYSQIVNDFQKGDIAEGYSVSREKKESFPLTVTSAQKNPTAFYLCASSQQGSTDTQYFGPGTRLTVL.

This rearrangement joins TRBV5-1 to TRBJ2-5, with 11 nucleotides matching TRBD1. The CDR3 has 17 amino acids. V dropped 3 bases and J dropped 1; count of bases not matched to a gene: 8. Germline V gene data show CDR1 as SGHRS and CDR2 as YFSETQ. The CDR3 sequence: CASSSRTGGASQETQYF. The DNA of the CDR3 is TGCGCCAGCAGCTCACGGACAGGGGGCGCGAGCCAAGAGACCCAGTACTTC.

The V call is TRBV30, the J call TRBJ2-7; D uncertain. Trimming cost V 8 bases and J 6 bases, with 5 bases left between them. The CDR3 totals 8 residues. Germline loops: CDR1 GTSNPN, CDR2 SVGIG (reference sequence). The CDR3 DNA sequence: TGTGCCACGGGCGAGCAGTACTTC. Translated, it gives CATGEQYF. The full variable domain, with the rest looked up from reference TRBV30 and TRBJ2-7, is SQTIHQWPATLVQPVGSPLSLECTVEGTSNPNLYWYRQAAGRGLQLLFYSVGIGQISSEVPQNLSASRPQDRQFILSSKKLLLSDSGFYLCATGEQYFGPGTRLTVT.

The rearrangement joins TRBV28 to TRBJ1-2; D unclear. The CDR3 sequence is 14 residues long. V was shortened by 7 bases and J by 7 bases, with 19 bases between the two germline ends. The V gene's germline CDR1 is MDHEN and CDR2 SYDVKM. CDR3 residues: CASKEDTRLSGYTF. CDR3 DNA: TGTGCCAGCAAGGAAGACACCCGGCTCTCTGGCTACACCTTC.

The rearrangement uses TRBV6-5 and TRBJ2-7; weak D call: TRBD2 (5 bases). V lost 5 bases and J lost 4, with 12 bases in between. The CDR3 consists of 13 residues. The germline V gene has CDR1 MNHEY and CDR2 SVGAGI. CDR3 DNA sequence: TGTGCCAGCAGTACACCCGGACTTTACGAGCAGTACTTC. Protein: CASSTPGLYEQYF.

The CDR3 reads CASATLAMGTDTQYF. CDR3 nucleotide sequence: TGCGCCAGCGCGACGCTAGCAATGGGCACAGATACGCAGTATTTT. This chain connects TRBV5-1 to TRBJ2-3, with a possible D match to TRBD2 (5 bases). This CDR3 comprises 15 residues. Per germline, CDR1 SGHRS and CDR2 YFSETQ. The V end was cut by 7 bases, the J end by 1 base, with 16 bases between.

The rearrangement joins TRBV2 to TRBJ2-6; a weak D match, TRBD2 (6 bases). The CDR3 sequence is 17 residues long. The germline V and J ends were trimmed by 4 bases and 0 bases, with 13 bases remaining between them. Germline values: CDR1 SNHLY, CDR2 FYNNEI. The CDR3 nucleotides are TGTGCCAGCAGTGCTCAGCGGGTCTCCTCTGGGGCCAACGTCCTGACTTTC. It specifies CASSAQRVSSGANVLTF.

This clone has a single count. The rearrangement joins TRBV30 to TRBJ2-7, with TRBD1 identical over 8 bases. J lost 3 bases, V lost 2 bases, and 9 bases had no gene match. The CDR3 length is 15 residues. CDR1 and CDR2 (germline): GTSNPN, SVGIG (reference sequence). For the CDR3, the DNA is TGTGCCTGGAGTCTTACGGACAGGGCCTACTACGAGCAGTACTTC. Translated: CAWSLTDRAYYEQYF.

This clone was recorded only once. The rearrangement joins TRBV9 to TRBJ2-2, with 8 positions matching TRBD1. J was trimmed by 2 bases and V by 3 bases; bases with no gene match: 6. This CDR3 spans 16 amino acids. The germline V gene has CDR1 SGDLS and CDR2 YYNGEE. This chain's CDR3 is CASSARDRINTGELFF. As DNA, the CDR3 is TGTGCCAGCAGCGCCCGGGACAGGATTAACACCGGGGAGCTGTTTTTT.

The chain combines TRBV27 with TRBJ2-7, with 7 bases identical to TRBD1. V was clipped by 5 bases and J by 6 bases; unmatched bases: 7. CDR1 MNHEY and CDR2 SMNVEV come from the germline V gene (reference sequence). The CDR3 contains 13 residues. CDR3 residues: CASSRQGTSEQYF. CDR3 nucleotide sequence: TGTGCCAGCAGTAGACAGGGAACGAGCGAGCAGTACTTC.

The chain uses TRBV28 and TRBJ2-6; D perhaps matches TRBD2 (5 bases). Trimming left V 5 bases short and J 0 bases short, with 11 bases between. Germline V lookup: CDR1 MDHEN, CDR2 SYDVKM. The CDR3 has 16 amino acids. CDR3 coding DNA: TGTGCCAGCAGTCGGAGGCGGCACTCTGGGGCCAACGTCCTGACTTTC. It yields the protein CASSRRRHSGANVLTF.

The chain employs TRBV27 and TRBJ2-5; D gene ambiguous. This CDR3 has 13 amino acids. The V gene lost 5 bases and the J gene lost 5 bases, with 12 bases spanning the gap. Germline lookup yields CDR1 MNHEY and CDR2 SMNVEV (reference sequence). The CDR3 spells CASSINTGETQYF. CDR3 nucleotide sequence: TGTGCCAGCAGTATAAACACCGGGGAGACCCAGTACTTC.

V is TRBV29-1 and J is TRBJ1-4; 9 bases align to TRBD1. This CDR3 is built from 15 residues. Germline loops: CDR1 SQVTM, CDR2 ANQGSEA. V dropped 3 bases and J dropped 7; count of bases not matched to a gene: 9. In DNA form, the CDR3 reads TGCAGCGTTGATCAACCGGGACAGGGCGGTGAAAAACTGTTTTTT. Its protein product is CSVDQPGQGGEKLFF.

This clone showed up just a few times. Here the CDR3 reads CASTPGAGYEQYF. The CDR3 DNA sequence: TGTGCCAGCACCCCGGGAGCGGGCTACGAGCAGTACTTC. The rearrangement links TRBV12-3 or TRBV12-4 to TRBJ2-7, with D possibly TRBD2 on 6 matching bases. The V end was cut by 7 bases, the J end by 3 bases, with 13 bases between. This CDR3 contains 13 residues.

This chain connects TRBV5-4 to TRBJ2-3; 9 nucleotides match TRBD1. With 4 bases clipped from V and 6 bases from J, the junction kept 9 bases outside the gene matches. This CDR3 has 15 residues. Germline V gives CDR1 SGHNT, CDR2 YYREEE (reference sequence). CDR3 DNA sequence: TGTGCCAGCAGCGGCCGGGACAGGGTAGGGGATACGCAGTATTTT. Amino acid sequence: CASSGRDRVGDTQYF.